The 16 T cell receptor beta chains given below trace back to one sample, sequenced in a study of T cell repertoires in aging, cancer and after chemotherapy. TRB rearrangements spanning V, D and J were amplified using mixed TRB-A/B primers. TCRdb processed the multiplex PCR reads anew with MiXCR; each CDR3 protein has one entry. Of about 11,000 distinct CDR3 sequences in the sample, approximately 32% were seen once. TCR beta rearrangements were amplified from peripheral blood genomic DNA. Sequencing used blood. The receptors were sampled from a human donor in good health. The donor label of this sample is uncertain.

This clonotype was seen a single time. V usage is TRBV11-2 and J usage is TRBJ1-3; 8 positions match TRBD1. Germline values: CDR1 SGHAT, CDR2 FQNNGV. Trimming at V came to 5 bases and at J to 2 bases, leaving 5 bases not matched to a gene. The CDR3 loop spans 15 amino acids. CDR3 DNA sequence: TGTGCCAGCAGCGCGACAGGGGATACTGGAAACACCATATATTTT. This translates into CASSATGDTGNTIYF.

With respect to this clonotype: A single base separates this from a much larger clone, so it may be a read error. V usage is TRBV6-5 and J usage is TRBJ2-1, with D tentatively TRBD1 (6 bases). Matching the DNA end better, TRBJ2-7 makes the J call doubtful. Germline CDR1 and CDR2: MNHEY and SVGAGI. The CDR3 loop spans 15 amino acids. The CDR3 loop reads CASSRQDVSYNEQYF. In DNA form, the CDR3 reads TGTGCCAGCAGCCGACAGGACGTCTCCTACAATGAGCAGTACTTC.

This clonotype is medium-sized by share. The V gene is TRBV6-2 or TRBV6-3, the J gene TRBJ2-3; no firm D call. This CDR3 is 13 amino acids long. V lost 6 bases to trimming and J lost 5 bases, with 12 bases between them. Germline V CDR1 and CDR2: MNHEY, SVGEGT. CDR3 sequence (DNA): TGTGCCAGCAGCCCGCATGTTAGAGATACGCAGTATTTT. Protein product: CASSPHVRDTQYF.

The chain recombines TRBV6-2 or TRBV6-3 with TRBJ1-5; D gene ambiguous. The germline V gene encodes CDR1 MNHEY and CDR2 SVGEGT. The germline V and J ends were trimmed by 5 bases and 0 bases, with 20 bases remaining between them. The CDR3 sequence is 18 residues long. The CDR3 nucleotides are TGTGCCAGCAGTACGGGTCAATCTACCATTAATAGCAATCAGCCCCAGCATTTT. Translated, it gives CASSTGQSTINSNQPQHF.

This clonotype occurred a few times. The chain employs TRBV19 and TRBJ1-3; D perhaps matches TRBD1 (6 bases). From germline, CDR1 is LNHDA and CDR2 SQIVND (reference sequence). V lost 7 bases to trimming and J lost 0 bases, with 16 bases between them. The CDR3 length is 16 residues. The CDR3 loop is CASTPLQGRSGNTIYF. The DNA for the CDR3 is TGTGCCAGTACCCCCCTACAGGGCCGCTCTGGAAACACCATATATTTT.

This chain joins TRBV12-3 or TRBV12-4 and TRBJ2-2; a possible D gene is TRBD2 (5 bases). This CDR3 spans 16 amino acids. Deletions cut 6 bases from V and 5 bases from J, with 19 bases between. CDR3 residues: CASSYGKSTGTGELFF. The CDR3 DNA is TGTGCCAGCAGCTATGGGAAGAGTACGGGGACCGGGGAGCTGTTTTTT.

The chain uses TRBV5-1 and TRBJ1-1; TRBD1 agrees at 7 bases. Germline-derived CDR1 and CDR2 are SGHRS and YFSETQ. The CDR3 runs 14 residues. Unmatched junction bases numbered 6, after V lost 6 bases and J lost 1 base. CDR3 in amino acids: CASTWDSANTEAFF. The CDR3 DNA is TGCGCCAGCACCTGGGACAGTGCGAACACTGAAGCTTTCTTT.

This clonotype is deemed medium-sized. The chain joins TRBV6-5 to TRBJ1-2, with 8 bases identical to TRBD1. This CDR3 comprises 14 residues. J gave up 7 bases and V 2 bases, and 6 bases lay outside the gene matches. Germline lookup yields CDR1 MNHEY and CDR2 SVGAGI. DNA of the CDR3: TGTGCCAGCAGTTACACCGACAGGGGCATTGGCTACACCTTC. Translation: CASSYTDRGIGYTF.

CDR3 in amino acids: CASSTVTGAVYGYTF. The CDR3, as DNA: TGTGCCAGCAGTACCGTTACAGGGGCCGTCTATGGCTACACCTTC. J is TRBJ1-2 and V is TRBV5-6, with TRBD1 identical over 7 bases. Germline-derived CDR1 and CDR2 are SGHDT and YYEEEE. CDR3 length: 15 amino acids. V shed 5 bases, J shed 4 bases, and the junction held 11 bases outside the gene matches.

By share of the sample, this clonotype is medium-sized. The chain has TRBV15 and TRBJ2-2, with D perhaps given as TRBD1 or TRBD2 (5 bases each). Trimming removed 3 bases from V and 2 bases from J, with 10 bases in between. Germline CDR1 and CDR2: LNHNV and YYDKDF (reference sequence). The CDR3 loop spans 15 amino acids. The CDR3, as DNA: TGTGCCACCAGCAGGGGGGTTGGAAACACCGGGGAGCTGTTTTTT. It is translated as CATSRGVGNTGELFF.

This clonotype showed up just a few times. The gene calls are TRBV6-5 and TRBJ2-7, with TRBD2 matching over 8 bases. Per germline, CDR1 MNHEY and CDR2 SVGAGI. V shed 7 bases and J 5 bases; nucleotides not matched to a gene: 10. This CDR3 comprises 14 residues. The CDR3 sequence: CASKVSGGRDEQYF. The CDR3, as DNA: TGTGCCAGCAAGGTCTCGGGGGGGCGTGACGAGCAGTACTTC.

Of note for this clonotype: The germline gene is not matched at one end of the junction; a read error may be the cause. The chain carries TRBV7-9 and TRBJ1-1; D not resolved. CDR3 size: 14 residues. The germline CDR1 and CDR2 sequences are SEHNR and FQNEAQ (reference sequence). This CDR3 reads CASSSTSGVTKAFF. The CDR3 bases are TGTGCCAGCAGCTCCACCAGTGGGGTCACTAAAGCTTTCTTT.

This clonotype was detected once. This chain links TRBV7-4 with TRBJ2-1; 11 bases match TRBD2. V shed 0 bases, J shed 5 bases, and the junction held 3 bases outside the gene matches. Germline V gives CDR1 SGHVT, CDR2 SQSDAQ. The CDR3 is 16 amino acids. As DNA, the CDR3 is TGTGCCAGCAGCTTAGCCGGGACTAGCGGAAACAATGAGCAGTTCTTC. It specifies CASSLAGTSGNNEQFF.

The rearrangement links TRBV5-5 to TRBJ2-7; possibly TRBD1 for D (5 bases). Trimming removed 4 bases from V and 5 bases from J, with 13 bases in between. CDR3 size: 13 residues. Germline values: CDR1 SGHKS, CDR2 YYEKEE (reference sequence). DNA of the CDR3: TGTGCCAGCAGCCCCCAGGGCCCTGACGAGCAGTACTTC. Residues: CASSPQGPDEQYF.

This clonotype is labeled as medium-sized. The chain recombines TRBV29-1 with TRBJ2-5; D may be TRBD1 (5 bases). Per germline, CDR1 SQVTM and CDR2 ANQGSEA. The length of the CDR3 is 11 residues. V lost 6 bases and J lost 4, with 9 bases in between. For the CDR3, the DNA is TGCAGCGTCAGGCAGGGAGAGACCCAGTACTTC. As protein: CSVRQGETQYF.

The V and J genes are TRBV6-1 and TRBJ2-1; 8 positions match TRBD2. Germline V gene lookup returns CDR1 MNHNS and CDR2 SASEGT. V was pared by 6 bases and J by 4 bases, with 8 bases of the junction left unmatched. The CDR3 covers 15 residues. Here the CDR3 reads CASSRLASDYNEQFF. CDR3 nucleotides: TGTGCCAGCAGCCGACTAGCGTCTGATTACAATGAGCAGTTCTTC.